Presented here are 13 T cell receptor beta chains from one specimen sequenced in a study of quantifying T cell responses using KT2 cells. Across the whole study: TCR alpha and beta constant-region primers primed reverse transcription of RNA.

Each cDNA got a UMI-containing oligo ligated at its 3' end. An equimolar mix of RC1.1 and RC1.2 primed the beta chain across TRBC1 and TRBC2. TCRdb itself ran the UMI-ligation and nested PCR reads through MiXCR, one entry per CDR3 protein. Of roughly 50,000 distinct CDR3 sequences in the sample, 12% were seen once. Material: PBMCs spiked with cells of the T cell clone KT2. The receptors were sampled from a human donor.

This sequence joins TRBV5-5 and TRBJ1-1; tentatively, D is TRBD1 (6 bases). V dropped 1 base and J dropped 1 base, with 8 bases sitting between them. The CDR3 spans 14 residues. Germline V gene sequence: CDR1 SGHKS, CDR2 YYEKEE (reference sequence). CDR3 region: CASSLQGPNTEAFF. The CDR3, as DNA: TGTGCCAGCAGCTTGCAGGGGCCGAACACTGAAGCTTTCTTT.

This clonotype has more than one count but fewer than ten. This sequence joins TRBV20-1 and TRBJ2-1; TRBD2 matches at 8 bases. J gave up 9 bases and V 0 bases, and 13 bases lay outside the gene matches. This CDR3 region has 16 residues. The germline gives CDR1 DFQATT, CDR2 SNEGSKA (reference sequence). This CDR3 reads CSARDLSEGLEGEQFF. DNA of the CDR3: TGCAGTGCTAGAGATCTCTCGGAGGGACTAGAGGGTGAGCAGTTCTTC.

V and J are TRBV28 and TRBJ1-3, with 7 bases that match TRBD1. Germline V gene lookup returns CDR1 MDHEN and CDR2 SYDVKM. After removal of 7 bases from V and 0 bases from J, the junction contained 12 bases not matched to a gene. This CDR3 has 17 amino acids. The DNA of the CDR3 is TGTGCCAGCACGGCTTCCGGGACAGTCCACTCTGGAAACACCATATATTTT. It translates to CASTASGTVHSGNTIYF.

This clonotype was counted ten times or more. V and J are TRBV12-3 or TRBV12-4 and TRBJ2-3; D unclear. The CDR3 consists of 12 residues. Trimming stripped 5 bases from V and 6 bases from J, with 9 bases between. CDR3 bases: TGTGCCAGCAGTGTTATCTGGGATACGCAGTATTTT. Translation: CASSVIWDTQYF.

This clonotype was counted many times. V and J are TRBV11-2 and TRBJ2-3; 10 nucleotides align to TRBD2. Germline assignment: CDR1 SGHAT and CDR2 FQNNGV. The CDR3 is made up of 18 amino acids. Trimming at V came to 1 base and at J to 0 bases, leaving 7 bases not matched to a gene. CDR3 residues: CASSLGSSGLASTDTQYF. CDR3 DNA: TGTGCCAGCAGCTTAGGATCATCGGGACTAGCGAGCACAGATACGCAGTATTTT.

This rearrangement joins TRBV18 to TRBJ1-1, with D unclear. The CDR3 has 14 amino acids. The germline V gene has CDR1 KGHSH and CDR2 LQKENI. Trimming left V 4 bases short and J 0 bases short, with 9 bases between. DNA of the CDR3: TGTGCCAGCTCACTAGAAGGGATGAACACTGAAGCTTTCTTT. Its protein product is CASSLEGMNTEAFF.

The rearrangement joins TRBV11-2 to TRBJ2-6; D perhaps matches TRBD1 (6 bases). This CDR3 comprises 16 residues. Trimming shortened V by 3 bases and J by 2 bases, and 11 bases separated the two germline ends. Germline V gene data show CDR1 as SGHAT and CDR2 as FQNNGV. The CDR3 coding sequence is TGTGCCAGCAGCTTGCACAGGGATCCTGGGGCCAACGTCCTGACTTTC. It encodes CASSLHRDPGANVLTF. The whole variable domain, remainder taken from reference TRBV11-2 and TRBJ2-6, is EAGVAQSPRYKIIEKRQSVAFWCNPISGHATLYWYQQILGQGPKLLIQFQNNGVVDDSQLPKDRFSAERLKGVDSTLKIQPAKLEDSAVYLCASSLHRDPGANVLTFGAGSRLTVL.

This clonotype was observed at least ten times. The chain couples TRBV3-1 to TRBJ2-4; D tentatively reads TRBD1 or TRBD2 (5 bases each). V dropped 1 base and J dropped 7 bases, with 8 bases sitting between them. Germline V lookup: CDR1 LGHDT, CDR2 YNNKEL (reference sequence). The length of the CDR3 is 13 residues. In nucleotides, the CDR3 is TGTGCCAGCAGCCAAGGGGGGTTGAACATTCAGTACTTC. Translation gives CASSQGGLNIQYF. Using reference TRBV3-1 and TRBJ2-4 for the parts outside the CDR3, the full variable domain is DTAVSQTPKYLVTQMGNDKSIKCEQNLGHDTMYWYKQDSKKFLKIMFSYNNKELIINETVPNRFSPKSPDKAHLNLHINSLELGDSAVYFCASSQGGLNIQYFGAGTRLSVL.

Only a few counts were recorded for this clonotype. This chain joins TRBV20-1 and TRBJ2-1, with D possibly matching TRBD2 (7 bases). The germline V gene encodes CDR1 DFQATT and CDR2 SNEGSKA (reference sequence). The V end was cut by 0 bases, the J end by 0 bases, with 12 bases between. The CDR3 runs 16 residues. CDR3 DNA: TGCAGTGCTAGAGATGAGGCGGGGGCCTCCTACAATGAGCAGTTCTTC. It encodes CSARDEAGASYNEQFF.

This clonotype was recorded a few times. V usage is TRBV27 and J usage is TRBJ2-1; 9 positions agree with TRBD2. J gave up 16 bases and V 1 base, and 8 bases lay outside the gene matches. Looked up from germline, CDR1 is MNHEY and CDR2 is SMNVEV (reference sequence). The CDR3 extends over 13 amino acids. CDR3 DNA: TGTGCCAGCAGTTTATTTAGCGGGAGTTTTATTTTCTTC. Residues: CASSLFSGSFIFF.

The CDR3 DNA reads TGCGCCAGCAGCCAAAAGCCTCTAGCGGGAGAGATCCACGAGCAGTACTTC. Its translation is CASSQKPLAGEIHEQYF. This chain joins TRBV4-3 and TRBJ2-7, with 10 nucleotides matching TRBD2. The CDR3 is 17 residues long. Germline V lookup: CDR1 LGHNA, CDR2 YSLEER. V dropped 2 bases and J dropped 5; count of bases not matched to a gene: 12.

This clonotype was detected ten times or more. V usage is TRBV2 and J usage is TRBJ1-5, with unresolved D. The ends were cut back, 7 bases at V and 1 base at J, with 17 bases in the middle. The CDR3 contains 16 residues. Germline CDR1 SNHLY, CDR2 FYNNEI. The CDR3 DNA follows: TGTGCCAGCACGGTCCGGGAACTGAGGAGCAATCAGCCCCAGCATTTT. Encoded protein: CASTVRELRSNQPQHF.

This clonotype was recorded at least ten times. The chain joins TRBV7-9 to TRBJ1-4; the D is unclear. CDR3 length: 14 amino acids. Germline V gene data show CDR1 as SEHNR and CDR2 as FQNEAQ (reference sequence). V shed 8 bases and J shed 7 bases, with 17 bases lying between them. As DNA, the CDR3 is TGTGCCAGCGGGTTCGGAGGAAGGAGTGAAAAACTGTTTTTT. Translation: CASGFGGRSEKLFF.